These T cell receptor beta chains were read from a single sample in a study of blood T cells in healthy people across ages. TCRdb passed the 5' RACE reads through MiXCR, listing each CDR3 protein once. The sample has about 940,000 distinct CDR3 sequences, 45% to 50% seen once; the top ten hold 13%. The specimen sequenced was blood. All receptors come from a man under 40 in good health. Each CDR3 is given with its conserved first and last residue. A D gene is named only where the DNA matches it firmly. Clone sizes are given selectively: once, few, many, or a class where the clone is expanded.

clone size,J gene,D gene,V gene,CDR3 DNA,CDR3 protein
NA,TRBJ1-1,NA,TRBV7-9,TGTGCCAGCAGCTTAGGGGAGATTGCCACTGAAGCTTTCTTT,CASSLGEIATEAFF
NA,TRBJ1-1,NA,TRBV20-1,TGCAGTGTTGAGACAGACCGAGGTACTGAAGCTTTCTTT,CSVETDRGTEAFF
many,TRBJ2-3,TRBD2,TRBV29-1,TGCAGCGCTCTAAGCGGGGGAGATACGCAGTATTTT,CSALSGGDTQYF
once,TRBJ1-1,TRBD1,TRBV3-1,TGTGCCAGCAGCCCGTCCAGGGGGCCTGCTGAAGCTTTCTTT,CASSPSRGPAEAFF
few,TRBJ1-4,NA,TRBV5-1,TGCGCCAGCAGTCCCGACAGACCTGATCAACTGTTTTTT,CASSPDRPDQLFF
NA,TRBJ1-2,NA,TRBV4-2,TGTGCCAGCAGCCAAGACCCAGGGTCTGGCTACACCTTC,CASSQDPGSGYTF
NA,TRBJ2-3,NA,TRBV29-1,TGCAGCGGGACAGAAACAGATACGCAGTATTTT,CSGTETDTQYF
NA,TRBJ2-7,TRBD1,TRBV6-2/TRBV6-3,TGTGCCAGCAGACTGGGACAGGGGGCGCGGTACGAGCAGTACTTC,CASRLGQGARYEQYF
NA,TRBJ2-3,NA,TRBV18,TGTGCCAGCTCACCACGGGGCCCCCCGGACGATACGCAGTATTTT,CASSPRGPPDDTQYF
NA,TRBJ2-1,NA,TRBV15,TGTGCCACCAGCAGAGAATCGCCTCACAATGAGCAGTTCTTC,CATSRESPHNEQFF
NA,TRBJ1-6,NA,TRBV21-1,TGTGCCAGCAACCCTAGGGGTCCGGGGTCTTATAATTCACCCCTCCACTTT,CASNPRGPGSYNSPLHF
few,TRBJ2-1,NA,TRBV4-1,TGCGCCAGCAGCCACAGGACAGCCAGCAATGAGCAGTTCTTC,CASSHRTASNEQFF
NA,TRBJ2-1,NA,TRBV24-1,TGTGCCACCAGGGGCAGGGAGTTTCATGAGCAGTTCTTC,CATRGREFHEQFF
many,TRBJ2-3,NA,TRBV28,TGTGCCAGCCTAGGGGTAGATACGCAGTATTTT,CASLGVDTQYF
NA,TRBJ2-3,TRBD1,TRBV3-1,TGTGCCAGCAGCCAGCCAGGGACAGGGACCCTTGGCACAGATACGCAGTATTTT,CASSQPGTGTLGTDTQYF
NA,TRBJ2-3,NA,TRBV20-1,TGCAGCGGCCGGGCGGCGGGGCGGAAGACAGATACGCAGTATTTT,CSGRAAGRKTDTQYF
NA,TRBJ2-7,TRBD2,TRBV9,TGTGCCAGCAGCTTAAGCTCGGGACTAGCGGCCTACGAGCAGTACTTC,CASSLSSGLAAYEQYF
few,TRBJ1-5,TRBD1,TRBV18,TGTGCCAGCTCACCTCTTGACAGGGCCGACGATCAGCCCCAGCATTTT,CASSPLDRADDQPQHF